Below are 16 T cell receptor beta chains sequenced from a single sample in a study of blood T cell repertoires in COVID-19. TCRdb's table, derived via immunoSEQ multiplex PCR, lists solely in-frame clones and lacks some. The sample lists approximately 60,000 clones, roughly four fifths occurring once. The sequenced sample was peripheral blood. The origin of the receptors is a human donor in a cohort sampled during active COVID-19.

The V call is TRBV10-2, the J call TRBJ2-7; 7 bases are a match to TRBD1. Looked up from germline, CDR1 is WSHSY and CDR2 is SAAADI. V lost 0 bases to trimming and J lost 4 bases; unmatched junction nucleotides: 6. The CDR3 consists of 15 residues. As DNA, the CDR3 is TGCGCCAGCAGTGAGTCTGGGACAGTAAATTACGAGCAGTACTTC. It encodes CASSESGTVNYEQYF.

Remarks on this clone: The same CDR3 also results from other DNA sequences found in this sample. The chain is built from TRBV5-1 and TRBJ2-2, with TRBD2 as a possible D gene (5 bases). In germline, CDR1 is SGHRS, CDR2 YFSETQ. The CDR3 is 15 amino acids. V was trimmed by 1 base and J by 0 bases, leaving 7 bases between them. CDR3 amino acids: CASSLFGANTGELFF. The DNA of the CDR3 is TGCGCCAGCAGCTTGTTCGGGGCGAACACCGGGGAGCTGTTTTTT.

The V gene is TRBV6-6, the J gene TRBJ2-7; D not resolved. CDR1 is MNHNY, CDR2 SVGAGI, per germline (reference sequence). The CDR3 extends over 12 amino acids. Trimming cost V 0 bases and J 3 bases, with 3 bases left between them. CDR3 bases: TGTGCCAGCAGTTACTCTAGCTACGAGCAGTACTTC. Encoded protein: CASSYSSYEQYF.

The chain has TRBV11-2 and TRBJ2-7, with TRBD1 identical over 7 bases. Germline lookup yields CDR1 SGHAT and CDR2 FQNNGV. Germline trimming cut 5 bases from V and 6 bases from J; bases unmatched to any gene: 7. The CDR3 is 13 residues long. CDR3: CASSTRQGVEQYF. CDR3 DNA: TGTGCCAGCAGCACCCGACAGGGTGTCGAGCAGTACTTC.

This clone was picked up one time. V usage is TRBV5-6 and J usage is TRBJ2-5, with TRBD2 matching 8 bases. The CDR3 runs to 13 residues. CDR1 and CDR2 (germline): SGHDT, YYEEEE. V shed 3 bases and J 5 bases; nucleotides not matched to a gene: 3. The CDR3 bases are TGTGCCAGCAGCTCCGGGGGGGGCGAGACCCAGTACTTC. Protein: CASSSGGGETQYF.

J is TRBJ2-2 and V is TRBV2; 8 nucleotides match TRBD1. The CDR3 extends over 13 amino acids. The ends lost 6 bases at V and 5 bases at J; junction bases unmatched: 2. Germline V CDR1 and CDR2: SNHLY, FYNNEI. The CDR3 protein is CASSNRGTGELFF. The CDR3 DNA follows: TGTGCCAGCAGCAACAGGGGGACCGGGGAGCTGTTTTTT.

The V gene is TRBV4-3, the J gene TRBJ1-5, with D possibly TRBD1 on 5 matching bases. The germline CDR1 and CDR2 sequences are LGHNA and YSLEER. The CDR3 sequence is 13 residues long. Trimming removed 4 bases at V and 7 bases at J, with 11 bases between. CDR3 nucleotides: TGCGCCAGCAGCCCAGCCGCAGGGCAGCCCCAGCATTTT. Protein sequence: CASSPAAGQPQHF.

The CDR3 coding sequence is TGTGCCATCAGCCCGACAGGGTACTTCGACACTGAAGCTTTCTTT. Translated, it gives CAISPTGYFDTEAFF. The rearrangement links TRBV10-3 to TRBJ1-1; 7 bases fit TRBD1. Germline loops: CDR1 ENHRY, CDR2 SYGVKD. The CDR3 length is 15 residues. V lost 6 bases and J lost 3; bases outside the gene matches: 10.

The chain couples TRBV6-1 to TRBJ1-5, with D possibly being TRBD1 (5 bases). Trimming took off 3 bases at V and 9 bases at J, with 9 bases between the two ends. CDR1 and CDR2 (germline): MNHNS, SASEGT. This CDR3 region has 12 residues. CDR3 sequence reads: CASSDAGGPQHF. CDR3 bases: TGTGCCAGCAGTGATGCGGGGGGGCCCCAGCATTTT.

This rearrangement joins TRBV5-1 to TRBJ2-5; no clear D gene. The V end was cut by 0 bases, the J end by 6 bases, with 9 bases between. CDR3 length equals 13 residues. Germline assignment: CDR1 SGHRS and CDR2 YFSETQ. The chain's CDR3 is CASSLEREKTQYF. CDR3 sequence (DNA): TGCGCCAGCAGCTTGGAGCGCGAGAAGACCCAGTACTTC.

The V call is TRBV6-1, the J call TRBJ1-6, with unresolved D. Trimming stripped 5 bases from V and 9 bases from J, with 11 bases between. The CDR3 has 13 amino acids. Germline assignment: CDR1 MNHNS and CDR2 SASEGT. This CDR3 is CASSFQAGSPLHF. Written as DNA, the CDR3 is TGTGCCAGCAGTTTCCAGGCGGGTTCACCCCTCCACTTT.

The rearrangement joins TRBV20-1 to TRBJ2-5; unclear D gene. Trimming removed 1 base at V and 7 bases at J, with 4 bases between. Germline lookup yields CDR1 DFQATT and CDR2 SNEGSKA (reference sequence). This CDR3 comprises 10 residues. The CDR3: CSARAVTQYF. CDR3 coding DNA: TGCAGTGCTAGAGCGGTGACCCAGTACTTC.

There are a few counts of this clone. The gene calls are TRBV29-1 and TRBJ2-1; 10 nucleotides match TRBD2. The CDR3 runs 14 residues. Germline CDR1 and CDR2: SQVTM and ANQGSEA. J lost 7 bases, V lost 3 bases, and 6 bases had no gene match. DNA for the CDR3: TGCAGCGTTGACCAACTAGCGGGGCAAAATGAGCAGTTCTTC. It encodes CSVDQLAGQNEQFF.

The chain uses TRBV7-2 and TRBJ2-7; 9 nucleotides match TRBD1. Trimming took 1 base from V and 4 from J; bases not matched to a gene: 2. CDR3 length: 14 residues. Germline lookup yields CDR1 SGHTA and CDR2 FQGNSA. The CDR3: CASSLEGQGYEQYF. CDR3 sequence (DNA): TGTGCCAGCAGCTTAGAGGGACAGGGTTACGAGCAGTACTTC. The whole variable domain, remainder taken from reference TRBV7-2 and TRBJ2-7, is GAGVSQSPSNKVTEKGKDVELRCDPISGHTALYWYRQSLGQGLEFLIYFQGNSAPDKSGLPSDRFSAERTGGSVSTLTIQRTQQEDSAVYLCASSLEGQGYEQYFGPGTRLTVT.

CDR3 sequence reads: CASSPGTSGYEQYF. Written as DNA, the CDR3 is TGCGCCAGCAGCCCCGGGACTAGCGGATACGAGCAGTACTTC. V gene TRBV5-1 combines with J gene TRBJ2-7, with 11 bases lining up with TRBD2. This CDR3 has 14 residues. CDR1 is SGHRS and CDR2 is YFSETQ in the germline V gene. V trimming: 4 bases; J trimming: 4 bases; junction bases outside the gene matches: 4.

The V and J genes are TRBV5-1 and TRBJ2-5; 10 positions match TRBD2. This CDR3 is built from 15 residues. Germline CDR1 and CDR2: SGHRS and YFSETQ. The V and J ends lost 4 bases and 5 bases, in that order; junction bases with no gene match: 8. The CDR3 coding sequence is TGCGCCAGCAGCGCCTTTAGCGGGGGGTTGGAGACCCAGTACTTC. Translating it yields CASSAFSGGLETQYF.